This is a list of T cell receptor beta chains from one sample in a study of response to subunit inactivated influenza vaccine. TCRdb independently ran MiXCR on the RT-PCR reads; one entry per CDR3 protein. This table holds about 160,000 distinct CDR3 sequences, approximately 10% found once. The sequencing here drew on non-naive T cells sorted from PBMCs, taken roughly 6 weeks after vaccination. All receptors derive from a middle-aged man who received an inactivated influenza vaccine. CDR3s include the opening cysteine and the closing phenylalanine or tryptophan. Fields, in order: clone size, CDR3 length, D gene, J gene, V gene, CDR3 DNA, CDR3 protein. The D gene is left open where the match is weak. A row's size may be missing; if present it is once, few, many or a size class.

few 15 . TRBJ2-1 TRBV20-1 TGCAGTGCACCCCGAGGGAGGATGACCTACAATGAGCAGTTCTTC CSAPRGRMTYNEQFF
many 13 . TRBJ1-1 TRBV20-1 TGCAGTGCTAGACTAACAGGGCCCACTGAAGCTTTCTTT CSARLTGPTEAFF
few 16 . TRBJ2-6 TRBV7-9 TGTGCCAGCAGCCCAGGGTCAGGAACTGGGGCCAACGTCCTGACTTTC CASSPGSGTGANVLTF
few 15 . TRBJ1-5 TRBV15 TGTGCCACCAGCAGAGATTACCAGGGAAATCAGCCCCAGCATTTT CATSRDYQGNQPQHF
. 20 TRBD1 TRBJ1-4 TRBV4-2 TGTGCCAGCAGTCAGACAGGGGGCGCGCCGCAACGGAGTACTAATGAAAAACTGTTTTTT CASSQTGGAPQRSTNEKLFF
few 14 . TRBJ1-5 TRBV6-2/TRBV6-3 TGTGCCAGCAGTTACTCGATGGGCCCCAGGGCCCAGCATTTT CASSYSMGPRAQHF
few 16 . TRBJ2-2 TRBV7-2 TGTGCCAGCAGCCCGCCGTCCGGTCGCAACACCGGGGAGCTGTTTTTT CASSPPSGRNTGELFF
few 13 . TRBJ2-7 TRBV15 TGTGCCACCAGCAGAGATATTTTCCGCGAGCAGTACTTC CATSRDIFREQYF
many 16 . TRBJ2-2 TRBV6-5 TGTGCCAGCAGTTACTTACAGGGAATGAACACCGGGGAGCTGTTTTTT CASSYLQGMNTGELFF
. 13 . TRBJ1-1 TRBV19 TGTGCCAGTAGAACAGGGTTGGACACTGAAGCTTTCTTT CASRTGLDTEAFF
many 11 . TRBJ2-5 TRBV29-1 TGCAGCGCTGGAGAGGAGGGGACCCAGTACTTC CSAGEEGTQYF
. 15 TRBD1 TRBJ1-2 TRBV9 TGTGCCAGCAGCGGGCGGACAGGACAAGACTATGGCTACACCTTC CASSGRTGQDYGYTF
many 15 TRBD2 TRBJ2-2 TRBV7-2 TGTGCCAGCAGCTTAGCGGGGGGGGACTCCCGGGAGCTGTTTTTT CASSLAGGDSRELFF
. 15 . TRBJ2-1 TRBV20-1 TGCAGTGCTAGAGAGGCGGGTCGCTCCTACAATGAGCAGTTCTTC CSAREAGRSYNEQFF
. 16 TRBD2 TRBJ2-5 TRBV6-1 TGTGCCAGCAGTGAACAGGTCGGGAGGGCCGTGGAGACCCAGTACTTC CASSEQVGRAVETQYF
many 13 . TRBJ2-7 TRBV20-1 TGCAGTGCTAGAAGGGACACCTCCTACGAGCAGTACTTC CSARRDTSYEQYF
many 16 . TRBJ2-7 TRBV28 TGTGCCAGCAGTTTAACTGGGTCTGCTACCTCCTACGAGCAGTACTTC CASSLTGSATSYEQYF
. 13 . TRBJ2-7 TRBV18 TGTGCCAGCTCACTAACGCCTGACTACGAGCAGTACTTC CASSLTPDYEQYF
many 13 TRBD1 TRBJ1-1 TRBV12-3/TRBV12-4 TGTGCCAGCAGGCGGACAGGGGAAACTGAAGCTTTCTTT CASRRTGETEAFF
. 15 . TRBJ2-2 TRBV30 TGTGCCTGGAGACACCGAGTACTTTTCACCGGGGAGCTGTTTTTT CAWRHRVLFTGELFF
many 15 TRBD1 TRBJ1-4 TRBV4-3 TGCGCCAGCAGCCAACTACAGGGGGTTAATGAAAAACTGTTTTTT CASSQLQGVNEKLFF
. 16 TRBD2 TRBJ2-7 TRBV7-2 TGTGCCAGCAGCCGGGGGGGGACTAGCGCCTCCTACGAGCAGTACTTC CASSRGGTSASYEQYF
. 15 TRBD2 TRBJ2-5 TRBV5-5 TGTGCCAGCAGCTTAACTAGCGGGGACCCCGGGACCCAGTACTTC CASSLTSGDPGTQYF
few 15 . TRBJ1-5 TRBV7-9 TGTGCCAGCAGCGGGGTGGCAAATAGCAATCAGCCCCAGCATTTT CASSGVANSNQPQHF
many 14 TRBD1 TRBJ2-4 TRBV2 TGTGCCAGCAGTGAGACAGGGACCAAAAACATTCAGTACTTC CASSETGTKNIQYF
many 17 . TRBJ1-4 TRBV7-2 TGTGCCAGCAGAGAAGATAAGTACGGTCCCTATAATGAAAAACTGTTTTTT CASREDKYGPYNEKLFF
many 19 TRBD1 TRBJ1-6 TRBV28 TGTGCCAGCAGTTTCGGGCTCCTTCAGGGACAGGGGTATAATTCACCCCTCCACTTT CASSFGLLQGQGYNSPLHF
. 14 TRBD1 TRBJ1-1 TRBV14 TGTGCCAGCAGCCAGACAGGGTTGGCCACTGAAGCTTTCTTT CASSQTGLATEAFF
. 16 TRBD1 TRBJ1-6 TRBV14 TGTGCCAGCAGCACCCGCTCTGGACAGGGTAATTCACCCCTCCACTTT CASSTRSGQGNSPLHF
few 18 . TRBJ2-3 TRBV15 TGTGCCACCAGCAGATTCCCATGGGGGCGGGAGATTGGAGATACGCAGTATTTT CATSRFPWGREIGDTQYF
. 16 . TRBJ1-5 TRBV6-2/TRBV6-3 TGTGCCAGCAGTTACTCCCGCCGGGGAGGCAATCAGCCCCAGCATTTT CASSYSRRGGNQPQHF
few 14 . TRBJ2-7 TRBV27 TGTGCCAGCAGTTCGAGGGGAGTCTCCTACGAGCAGTACTTC CASSSRGVSYEQYF
few 13 . TRBJ1-2 TRBV19 TGTGCCAGTAAGGCAGGCGCCAACTATGGCTACACCTTC CASKAGANYGYTF
many 18 TRBD2 TRBJ2-3 TRBV5-1 TGCGCCAGCAGCTCTCTCGGGACTAGCGGGGGTCAAGGGGATACGCAGTATTTT CASSSLGTSGGQGDTQYF
many 14 TRBD1 TRBJ1-5 TRBV7-9 TGTGCCAGCAGCTTAGGGACAGGGAGTCAGCCCCAGCATTTT CASSLGTGSQPQHF
few 14 TRBD2 TRBJ2-1 TRBV20-1 TGCAGTGCTATGACTAGCAGTTCCTACAATGAGCAGTTCTTC CSAMTSSSYNEQFF
few 15 TRBD2 TRBJ2-5 TRBV6-5 TGTGCCAGCAGTTACTCTGGCGGGAGGCCGGAGACCCAGTACTTC CASSYSGGRPETQYF
. 15 TRBD1 TRBJ2-3 TRBV4-3 TGCGCCAGCAGCCAACAGGGGGCGGGCACAGATACGCAGTATTTT CASSQQGAGTDTQYF
. 17 TRBD1 TRBJ2-7 TRBV28 TGTGCCAGCAGTTTACCCCTCCGGGACAGGTCCACCTACGAGCAGTACTTC CASSLPLRDRSTYEQYF
. 14 . TRBJ2-3 TRBV11-1 TGTGCCAGCAGCTTCGGACACCACACAGATGCGCAGTATTTT CASSFGHHTDAQYF
. 15 . TRBJ2-3 TRBV7-3 TGTGCCAGCAGCTCAACAGGAGGGCCCACGGATACGCAGTATTTT CASSSTGGPTDTQYF
few 16 TRBD2 TRBJ2-7 TRBV7-6 TGTGCCAGCAGCTCGGGACTAGCGGGGGGCGGCAACGAGCAGTACTTC CASSSGLAGGGNEQYF
medium-sized 17 . TRBJ2-2 TRBV4-3 TGCGCCAGCAGCCAACGGCCGGCGGGGACGAACACCGGGGAGCTGTTTTTT CASSQRPAGTNTGELFF
. 15 TRBD1 TRBJ2-7 TRBV6-2/TRBV6-3 TGTGCCAGCAGTTCCGCCGGGACAGGGTATTACGAGCAGTACTTC CASSSAGTGYYEQYF
many 15 TRBD1 TRBJ1-2 TRBV12-3/TRBV12-4 TGTGCCAGCAGTGCCTGGGGACAGGAAGATTATGGCTACACCTTC CASSAWGQEDYGYTF
. 15 TRBD1 TRBJ2-7 TRBV18 TGTGCCAGCTCACCGGTTCGGACAGGCTCCTACGAGCAGTACTTC CASSPVRTGSYEQYF
few 12 . TRBJ2-7 TRBV20-1 TGCAGTGCACTACAGGGAACCTACGAGCAGTACTTC CSALQGTYEQYF
. 15 . TRBJ2-1 TRBV4-3 TGCGCCAGCAGCCAAGCTGACACCTCCTACAATGAGCAGTTCTTC CASSQADTSYNEQFF
many 13 . TRBJ1-2 TRBV29-1 TGCAGCGTCACAGACCGGGGGGCTGATGGCTACACCTTC CSVTDRGADGYTF
few 13 TRBD1 TRBJ1-2 TRBV20-1 TGCAGTGCTCAGGGGGCAACTAACTATGGCTACACCTTC CSAQGATNYGYTF
. 14 TRBD1 TRBJ1-1 TRBV6-2/TRBV6-3 TGTGCCAGCAATAGACAGGGGTCGGACACTGAAGCTTTCTTT CASNRQGSDTEAFF